A selection of T cell receptor beta chains follows, all from one sample in a study of T-cell reconstitution after alpha-beta-depleted transplantation in children. TCRdb ran MiXCR on the PCR reads and lists one entry per CDR3 protein. This table has 250,000 to 350,000 distinct CDR3 sequences, approximately 9.6% appearing once. Sequencing was performed on PBMCs from the stem cell graft donor, taken from the stem cell graft. Receptors originate from a human donor who donated a stem cell graft to a child with SCID. CDR3s include the opening cysteine and the closing phenylalanine or tryptophan. Fields, in order: J gene, V gene, D gene, clone size, CDR3 DNA, CDR3 protein. D genes are given only for firm matches. Size is stated for part of the rows, as once, few or many counts, or as a class when the clone is expanded.

>TRBJ1-1|TRBV20-1|-|few
TGCAGTGCCGGCCAGGTAAACACTGAAGCTTTCTTT
CSAGQVNTEAFF
>TRBJ1-6|TRBV21-1|-|-
TGTGCCAGCAAGACAGATGGGGTAATATGGGATAATTCACCCCTCCACTTT
CASKTDGVIWDNSPLHF
>TRBJ2-7|TRBV9|-|few
TGTGCCAGCAGCGTAGGGGCAGGGGCTAGATCCTACGAGCAGTACTTC
CASSVGAGARSYEQYF
>TRBJ1-1|TRBV5-1|-|-
TGCGCCAGCAGCTTGGTGGAGGGCCAAGCTTTCTTT
CASSLVEGQAFF
>TRBJ2-7|TRBV5-1|TRBD1|many
TGCGCCAGCAGCTACTGGACAGGGGGGTCCTACGAGCAGTACTTC
CASSYWTGGSYEQYF
>TRBJ2-7|TRBV11-2|-|few
TGTGCCAGCAGCTCTTGGGGGAGACCCCCCTACGAGCAGTACTTC
CASSSWGRPPYEQYF
>TRBJ1-5|TRBV2|-|-
TGTGCCCTCAGTGGGGACAACAGCAATCAGCCCCAGCATTTT
CALSGDNSNQPQHF
>TRBJ2-1|TRBV7-3|TRBD2|-
TGTGCCAGCAGCATAACTAGCGGGGGGTCTTACAATGAGCAGTTCTTC
CASSITSGGSYNEQFF
>TRBJ1-5|TRBV10-3|-|-
TGTGCCATCAGTGAGTCATGGGGTGGAGATCAGCCCCAGCATTTT
CAISESWGGDQPQHF
>TRBJ2-5|TRBV27|-|few
TGTGCCAGCAGTCCTCTTGGGGACATGCAGGGCCAAGAGACCCAGTACTTC
CASSPLGDMQGQETQYF
>TRBJ2-3|TRBV5-1|-|few
TGCGCCAGCAGCTTGGGGGGTAGACCTCCGTCGGATACGCAGTATTTT
CASSLGGRPPSDTQYF
>TRBJ2-5|TRBV5-1|-|few
TGCGCCAGCAGCCCTCAGACACCCTCACGTCTGGAGACCCAGTACTTC
CASSPQTPSRLETQYF
>TRBJ2-3|TRBV15|-|few
TGTGCCACCAGCAGCTGGGGGAGCACAGATACGCAGTATTTT
CATSSWGSTDTQYF
>TRBJ2-1|TRBV9|-|few
TGTGCCAGCAGCGTAGTAGGAAACCCGGCGAGTGAGCAGTTCTTC
CASSVVGNPASEQFF
>TRBJ2-1|TRBV18|TRBD2|-
TGTGCCAGCTCAGGGGGAACTAGCGGGGGGAACTCCTACAATGAGCAGTTCTTC
CASSGGTSGGNSYNEQFF
>TRBJ2-7|TRBV12-5|-|once
TGTGCTAGTTGTCCAGACAGTGGCAACTACGAGCAGTACTTC
CASCPDSGNYEQYF
>TRBJ1-5|TRBV12-3/TRBV12-4|-|few
TGTGCCAGCAGTCGAGAGGGGCCCCAGCATTTT
CASSREGPQHF
>TRBJ1-5|TRBV19|-|-
TGTGCCAGTAGTATAGCCCCCAATCAGCCCCAGCATTTT
CASSIAPNQPQHF
>TRBJ2-2|TRBV6-1|-|-
TGTGCCAACTCACCCAGTCGCGCATGGAGCACCGGGGAGCTGTTTTTT
CANSPSRAWSTGELFF
>TRBJ1-6|TRBV6-6|TRBD1|few
TGTGCCAGCAGACGACAGGGGAATTCACCCCTCCACTTT
CASRRQGNSPLHF
>TRBJ2-2|TRBV7-2|-|-
TGTGCCAGCAGCTCTACGGGGGACCCGAACACCGGGGAGCTGTTTTTT
CASSSTGDPNTGELFF
>TRBJ2-4|TRBV11-3|TRBD1|-
TGTGCCAGCAGCTCGGCAAGGGGGCAAAACATTCAGTACTTC
CASSSARGQNIQYF
>TRBJ2-3|TRBV24-1|TRBD1|many
TGTGCCACCAGTGATTCGGGACAGAGCACAGATACGCAGTATTTT
CATSDSGQSTDTQYF
>TRBJ1-1|TRBV12-3/TRBV12-4|-|-
TGTGCCAGCAGTTTAGCACCCATGGTCACTACTGAAGCTTTCTTT
CASSLAPMVTTEAFF
>TRBJ2-5|TRBV5-1|-|many
TGCGCCAGCAGCTTGGGCATGGAGACCCAGTACTTC
CASSLGMETQYF
>TRBJ2-1|TRBV18|TRBD1|many
TGTGCCAGCTCACCCCAGGGGGCCAATGAGCAGTTCTTC
CASSPQGANEQFF
>TRBJ2-1|TRBV14|-|-
TGTGCCAGCAGCCAAAGCCTAGCCCCTGACTACAATGAGCAGTTCTTC
CASSQSLAPDYNEQFF
>TRBJ1-5|TRBV4-1|TRBD1|few
TGCGCCAGCAGCCAAGGAGACCGACAGGGAGGCAATCAGCCCCAGCATTTT
CASSQGDRQGGNQPQHF
>TRBJ2-5|TRBV14|TRBD2|few
TGTGCCAGCAGTTCAGCGGGGGGGGTCCAAGAGACCCAGTACTTC
CASSSAGGVQETQYF
>TRBJ2-7|TRBV3-1|TRBD1|few
TGTGCCAGCAGCCAATGGGACAGGGCCTACGAGCAGTACTTC
CASSQWDRAYEQYF
>TRBJ1-5|TRBV4-1|TRBD1|few
TGCGCCAGCAGCCTTGAGCAGGGGGCGAACAATCAGCCCCAGCATTTT
CASSLEQGANNQPQHF
>TRBJ2-5|TRBV10-3|-|few
TGTGCCATCAGTGACCCCGATGCCACCCAGTACTTC
CAISDPDATQYF
>TRBJ2-6|TRBV4-2|-|-
TGTGCCAGCAGTCAAGACGGGAGGGACAGGGCCTCCGGGGCCAACGTCCTGACTTTC
CASSQDGRDRASGANVLTF
>TRBJ2-3|TRBV5-1|-|few
TGCGCCAGCAGCGTGAGCGGCCCTAGCACAGATACGCAGTATTTT
CASSVSGPSTDTQYF
>TRBJ2-3|TRBV20-1|TRBD2|few
TGCAGTGCTAGAGATTTCGGGGGGGAGTACACAGATACGCAGTATTTT
CSARDFGGEYTDTQYF
>TRBJ2-1|TRBV6-4|-|-
TGTGCCAGGCGTAGAGAGGACAATGAGCAGTTCTTC
CARRREDNEQFF
>TRBJ2-5|TRBV20-1|TRBD2|few
TGCAGTGCAACAAGCGGGGGAGAGTGGGAGACCCAGTACTTC
CSATSGGEWETQYF
>TRBJ1-1|TRBV4-1|TRBD1|-
TGCGCCAGCAGTCCCCTGGGCCTGACAGGGCGTTACACTGAAGCTTTCTTT
CASSPLGLTGRYTEAFF
>TRBJ1-2|TRBV19|-|-
TGTGCCAGTAGGCGCGGACGGGAAACCTATGGCTACACCTTC
CASRRGRETYGYTF
>TRBJ2-7|TRBV4-1|TRBD2|many
TGCGCCAGCAGCCAAGCGCGGGGGAGCTCCTACGAGCAGTACTTC
CASSQARGSSYEQYF
>TRBJ1-4|TRBV12-3/TRBV12-4|-|-
TGTGCCAGCAGTTTAGCGACCGGGGAAAAACTGTTTTTT
CASSLATGEKLFF
>TRBJ1-3|TRBV12-3/TRBV12-4|-|few
TGTGCCAGCAGTTTAGTGGGCGCAACCATATATTTT
CASSLVGATIYF
>TRBJ2-2|TRBV9|-|few
TGTGCCAGCCTCGGTGGCGGGGAGCTGTTTTTT
CASLGGGELFF
>TRBJ1-1|TRBV12-3/TRBV12-4|-|few
TGTGCCAGCATTGGGTGGGGCGACACTGAAGCTTTCTTT
CASIGWGDTEAFF
>TRBJ2-1|TRBV12-3/TRBV12-4|TRBD1|many
TGTGCCAGCGTTAAGGGGTCGGACAGGGGGTCGAATGAGCAGTTCTTC
CASVKGSDRGSNEQFF
>TRBJ1-4|TRBV10-3|-|few
TGTGCCATCAGTGAGTCGGCAGGGGCAGGAGAAAAACTGTTTTTT
CAISESAGAGEKLFF
>TRBJ2-7|TRBV9|TRBD1|few
TGTGCCAGCAGCGCCAGGGGACAGGGGTACGAGCAGTACTTC
CASSARGQGYEQYF
>TRBJ1-1|TRBV20-1|-|few
TGCAGTGCTAGAGACCCAAGGACCGGTTCTGAAGCTTTCTTT
CSARDPRTGSEAFF
>TRBJ1-6|TRBV20-1|-|many
TGCAGTGCTACGACTGGGGACCTTGGAGTGAGCCACTTT
CSATTGDLGVSHF
>TRBJ1-1|TRBV3-1|TRBD1|few
TGTGCCAGCAGCCAGGACAGGGGGTGGTCTGAAGCTTTCTTT
CASSQDRGWSEAFF
>TRBJ2-4|TRBV4-2|-|-
TGTGCCAGCAGCCGGACGGCCGAGGCACAGTACTTC
CASSRTAEAQYF
>TRBJ2-1|TRBV4-1|TRBD1|many
TGCGCCAGCAGCACTCGGACAGGGCGACCCTACAATGAGCAGTTCTTC
CASSTRTGRPYNEQFF
>TRBJ2-1|TRBV20-1|-|-
TGCAGTGCAGCCTACAATGAGCAGTTCTTC
CSAAYNEQFF